This T cell receptor beta chain was identified during a study of blood T cell repertoires in COVID-19. Participants had their cohort set by participant-reported clinical history. Among Cohort 3 donors, those recovered had two negative PCRs, clearance, or symptom resolution. The germline gives CDR1 SNHLY, CDR2 FYNNEI. V lost 10 bases and J 0 bases, leaving 8 bases between the germline ends. The CDR3 consists of 12 residues. In the authors' workflow: Researchers report that nucleated cell counts were estimated from reference gene primer amplification. Repertoires were generated with immunoSEQ multiplex PCR, while TCRdb's copy carries only in-frame clones and drops some. Clonal size and the V and J genes are those of that table, whereas D and trimming came from the DNA. The sample shows approximately 380,000 clones, approximately 90% of them seen only once.

The V gene is TRBV2, the J gene TRBJ2-3; the D is unclear. What was sequenced was PBMCs or T cells enriched from blood (not recorded which). The TCR was taken from a young woman who had recovered from COVID-19. CDR3 residues: CATGVSTDTQYF. The CDR3 DNA reads as TGTGCCACCGGTGTCAGCACAGATACGCAGTATTTT.